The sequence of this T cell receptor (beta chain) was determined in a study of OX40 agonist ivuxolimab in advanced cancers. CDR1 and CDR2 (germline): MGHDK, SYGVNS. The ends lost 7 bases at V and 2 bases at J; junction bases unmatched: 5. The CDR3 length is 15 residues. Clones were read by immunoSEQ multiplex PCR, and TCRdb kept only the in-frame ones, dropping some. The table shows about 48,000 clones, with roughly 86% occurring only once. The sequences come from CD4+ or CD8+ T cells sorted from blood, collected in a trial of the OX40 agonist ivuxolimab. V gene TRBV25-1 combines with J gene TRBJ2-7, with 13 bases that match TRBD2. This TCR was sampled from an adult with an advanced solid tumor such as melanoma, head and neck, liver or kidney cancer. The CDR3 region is CASIKGTSGTYEQYF. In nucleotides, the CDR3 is TGTGCCAGCATTAAAGGGACTAGCGGGACCTACGAGCAGTACTTC.